The T cell receptor (beta chain) under discussion was sequenced for a study of T cells in Graves' hyperthyroidism and ophthalmopathy. At the level of the study: Blood was drawn when the patient was first diagnosed and still untreated.

The CDR3 runs to 17 residues. V dropped 2 bases and J dropped 4; count of bases not matched to a gene: 8. Germline assignment: CDR1 SGHDN and CDR2 FVKESK. In this sample, this clonotype turned up many times. Its antigen is not identified. Findings and caveats of the study: Progression to ophthalmopathy was predicted a median of approximately 6.4 months early.

An approximately 10 ml volume of fresh peripheral blood provided the PBMCs. Researchers took RNA transcripts and amplified the TCR beta CDR3 regions from them. Carried out on the TCR CDR3, a first-round RT-PCR used the HTBI primer set. MiXCR was run by TCRdb on the multiplex PCR reads, yielding one entry per CDR3 protein. The sample consists of 400,000 to 550,000 distinct CDR3 sequences, roughly an eighth of them appearing once. The chain couples TRBV14 to TRBJ1-4; 9 bases are a match to TRBD1. This receptor was taken from a woman in her late teens or twenties with Graves' hyperthyroidism. The specimen sequenced was blood. CDR3 nucleotides: TGTGCCAGCAGCCAACCGGGACAGGGCTCTCTTAATGAAAAACTGTTTTTT. Translation gives CASSQPGQGSLNEKLFF.